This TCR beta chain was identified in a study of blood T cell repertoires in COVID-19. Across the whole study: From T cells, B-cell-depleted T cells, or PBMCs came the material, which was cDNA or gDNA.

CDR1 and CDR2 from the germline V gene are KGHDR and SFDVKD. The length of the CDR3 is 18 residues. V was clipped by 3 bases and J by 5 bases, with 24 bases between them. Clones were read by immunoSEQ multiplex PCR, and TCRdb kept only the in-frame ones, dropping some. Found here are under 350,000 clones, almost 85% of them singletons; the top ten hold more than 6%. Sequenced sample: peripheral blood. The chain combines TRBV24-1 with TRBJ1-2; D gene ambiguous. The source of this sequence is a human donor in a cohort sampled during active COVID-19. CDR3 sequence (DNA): TGTGCCACCAGTGATCCCCGGGATGATCGGCTTGAGTCATATGGCTACACCTTC. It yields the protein CATSDPRDDRLESYGYTF.